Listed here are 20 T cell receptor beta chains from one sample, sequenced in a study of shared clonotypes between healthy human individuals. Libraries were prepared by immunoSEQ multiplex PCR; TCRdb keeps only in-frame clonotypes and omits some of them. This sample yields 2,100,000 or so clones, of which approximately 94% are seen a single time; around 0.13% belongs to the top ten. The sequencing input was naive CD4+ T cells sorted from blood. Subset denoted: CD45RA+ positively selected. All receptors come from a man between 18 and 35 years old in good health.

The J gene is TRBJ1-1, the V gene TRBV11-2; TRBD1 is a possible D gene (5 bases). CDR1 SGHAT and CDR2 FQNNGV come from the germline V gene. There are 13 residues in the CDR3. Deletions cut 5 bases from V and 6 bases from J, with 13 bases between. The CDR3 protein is CASSLASGPEAFF. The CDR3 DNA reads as TGTGCCAGCAGCCTCGCATCAGGGCCTGAAGCTTTCTTT.

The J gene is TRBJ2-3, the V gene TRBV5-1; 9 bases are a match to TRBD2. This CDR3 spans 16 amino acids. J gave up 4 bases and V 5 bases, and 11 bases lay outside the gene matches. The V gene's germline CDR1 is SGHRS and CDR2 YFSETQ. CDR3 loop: CASRGAGGGAADTQYF. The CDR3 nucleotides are TGCGCCAGCAGGGGCGCTGGCGGGGGGGCAGCAGATACGCAGTATTTT.

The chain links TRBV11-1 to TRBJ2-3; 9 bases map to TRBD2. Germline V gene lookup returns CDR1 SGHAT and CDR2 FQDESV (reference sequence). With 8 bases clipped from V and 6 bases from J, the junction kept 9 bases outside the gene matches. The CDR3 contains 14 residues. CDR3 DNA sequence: TGTGCCAGCCTGCTTGCGGGGGGGACGGATACGCAGTATTTT. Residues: CASLLAGGTDTQYF.

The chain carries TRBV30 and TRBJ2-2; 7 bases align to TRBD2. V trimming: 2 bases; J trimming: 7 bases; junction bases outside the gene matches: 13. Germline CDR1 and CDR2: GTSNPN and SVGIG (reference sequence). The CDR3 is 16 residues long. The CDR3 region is CAWSFTGGIRLGELFF. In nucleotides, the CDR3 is TGTGCCTGGAGTTTCACGGGGGGAATTCGGCTCGGGGAGCTGTTTTTT.

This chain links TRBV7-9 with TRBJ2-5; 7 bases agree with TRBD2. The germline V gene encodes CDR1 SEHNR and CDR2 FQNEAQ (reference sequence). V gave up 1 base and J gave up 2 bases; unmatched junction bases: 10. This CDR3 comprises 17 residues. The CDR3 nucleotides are TGTGCCAGCAGCTTAGGAAGAATAGGAGCGGGACAAGAGACCCAGTACTTC. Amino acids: CASSLGRIGAGQETQYF.

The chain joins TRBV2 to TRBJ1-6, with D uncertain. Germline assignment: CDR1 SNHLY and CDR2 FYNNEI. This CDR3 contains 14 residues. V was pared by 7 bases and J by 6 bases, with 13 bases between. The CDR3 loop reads CASIPGRINSPLHF. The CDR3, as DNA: TGTGCCAGCATTCCAGGCCGAATTAATTCACCCCTCCACTTT.

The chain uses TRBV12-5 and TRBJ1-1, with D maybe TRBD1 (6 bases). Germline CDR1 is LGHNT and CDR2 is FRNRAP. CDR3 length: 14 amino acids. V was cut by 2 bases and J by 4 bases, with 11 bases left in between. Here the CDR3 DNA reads TGTGCTAGTGGTTTGCCACAGGGAACCACTGAAGCTTTCTTT. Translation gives CASGLPQGTTEAFF.

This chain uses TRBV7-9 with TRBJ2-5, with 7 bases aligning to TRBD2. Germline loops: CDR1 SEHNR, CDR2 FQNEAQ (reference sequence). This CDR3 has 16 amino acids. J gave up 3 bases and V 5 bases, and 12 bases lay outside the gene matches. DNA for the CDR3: TGTGCCAGCAGCGCCCCTTTGGGACTACTTGAAGAGACCCAGTACTTC. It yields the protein CASSAPLGLLEETQYF. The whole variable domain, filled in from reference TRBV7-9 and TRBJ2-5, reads DTGVSQNPRHKITKRGQNVTFRCDPISEHNRLYWYRQTLGQGPEFLTYFQNEAQLEKSRLLSDRFSAERPKGSFSTLEIQRTEQGDSAMYLCASSAPLGLLEETQYFGPGTRLLVL.

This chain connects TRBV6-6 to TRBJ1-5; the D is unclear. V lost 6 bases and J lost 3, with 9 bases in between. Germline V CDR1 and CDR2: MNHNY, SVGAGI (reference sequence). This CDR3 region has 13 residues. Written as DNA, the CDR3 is TGTGCCAGCAGCCAGACTGTCAATCAGCCCCAGCATTTT. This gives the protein CASSQTVNQPQHF.

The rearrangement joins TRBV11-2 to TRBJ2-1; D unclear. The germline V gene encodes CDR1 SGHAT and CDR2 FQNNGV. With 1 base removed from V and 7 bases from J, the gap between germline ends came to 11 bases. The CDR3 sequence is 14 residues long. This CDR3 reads CASSLGYQGNEQFF. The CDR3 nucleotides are TGTGCCAGCAGCTTAGGGTACCAAGGAAATGAGCAGTTCTTC.

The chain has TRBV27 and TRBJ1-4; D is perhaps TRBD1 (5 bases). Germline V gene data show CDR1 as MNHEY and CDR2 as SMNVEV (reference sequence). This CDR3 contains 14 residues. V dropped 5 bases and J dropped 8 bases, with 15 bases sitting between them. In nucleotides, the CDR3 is TGTGCCAGCAGTGCTAGAGGGGTATGGGAAAAACTGTTTTTT. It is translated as CASSARGVWEKLFF.

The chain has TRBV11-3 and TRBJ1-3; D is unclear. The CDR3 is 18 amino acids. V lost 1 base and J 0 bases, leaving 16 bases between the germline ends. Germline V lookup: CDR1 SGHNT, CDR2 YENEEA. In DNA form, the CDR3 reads TGTGCCAGCAGCTTAGTGGTAACTCGACCCAGCTCTGGAAACACCATATATTTT. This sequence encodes CASSLVVTRPSSGNTIYF.

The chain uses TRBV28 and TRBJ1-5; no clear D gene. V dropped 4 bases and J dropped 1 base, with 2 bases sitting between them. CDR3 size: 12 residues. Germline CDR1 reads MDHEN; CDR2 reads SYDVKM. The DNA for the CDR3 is TGTGCCAGCAGTTGGAGCAATCAGCCCCAGCATTTT. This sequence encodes CASSWSNQPQHF. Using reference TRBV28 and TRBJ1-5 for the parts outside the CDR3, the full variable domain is DVKVTQSSRYLVKRTGEKVFLECVQDMDHENMFWYRQDPGLGLRLIYFSYDVKMKEKGDIPEGYSVSREKKERFSLILESASTNQTSMYLCASSWSNQPQHFGDGTRLSIL.

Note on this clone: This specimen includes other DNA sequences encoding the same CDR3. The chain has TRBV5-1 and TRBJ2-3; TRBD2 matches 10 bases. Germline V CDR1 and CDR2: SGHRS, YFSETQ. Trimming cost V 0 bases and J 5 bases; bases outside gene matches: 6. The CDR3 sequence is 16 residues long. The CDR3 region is CASSLAPSGGIDTQYF. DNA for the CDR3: TGCGCCAGCAGCTTGGCCCCTAGCGGGGGCATAGATACGCAGTATTTT. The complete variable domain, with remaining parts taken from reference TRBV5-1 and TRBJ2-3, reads KAGVTQTPRYLIKTRGQQVTLSCSPISGHRSVSWYQQTPGQGLQFLFEYFSETQRNKGNFPGRFSGRQFSNSRSEMNVSTLELGDSALYLCASSLAPSGGIDTQYFGPGTRLTVL.

The CDR3 loop reads CASSSALPNTEAFF. The DNA for the CDR3 is TGCGCCAGCAGCTCCGCCTTACCGAACACTGAAGCTTTCTTT. V usage is TRBV5-1 and J usage is TRBJ1-1; D remains unclear. CDR3 length: 14 amino acids. The germline V gene encodes CDR1 SGHRS and CDR2 YFSETQ. The V and J ends lost 3 bases and 1 base respectively, with 10 bases between them.

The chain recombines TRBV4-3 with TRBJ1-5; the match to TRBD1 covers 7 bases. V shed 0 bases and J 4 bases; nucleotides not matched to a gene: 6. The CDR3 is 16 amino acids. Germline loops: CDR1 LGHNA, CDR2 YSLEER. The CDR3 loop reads CASSQETGTANQPQHF. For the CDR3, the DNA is TGCGCCAGCAGCCAAGAAACGGGGACAGCAAATCAGCCCCAGCATTTT.

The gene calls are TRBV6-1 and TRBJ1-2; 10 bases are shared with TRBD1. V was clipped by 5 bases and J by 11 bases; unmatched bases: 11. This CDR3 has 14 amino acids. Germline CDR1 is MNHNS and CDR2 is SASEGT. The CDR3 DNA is TGTGCCAGCAGTCTCGATGACAGGGGGCCACGGTACACCTTC. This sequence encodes CASSLDDRGPRYTF.

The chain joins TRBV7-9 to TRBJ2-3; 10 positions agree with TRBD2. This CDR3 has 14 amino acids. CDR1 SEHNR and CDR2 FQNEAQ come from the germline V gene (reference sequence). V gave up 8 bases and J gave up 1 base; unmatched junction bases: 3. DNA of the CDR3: TGTGCCAGCCTCCTAGCGGGGGGCACAGATACGCAGTATTTT. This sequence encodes CASLLAGGTDTQYF.

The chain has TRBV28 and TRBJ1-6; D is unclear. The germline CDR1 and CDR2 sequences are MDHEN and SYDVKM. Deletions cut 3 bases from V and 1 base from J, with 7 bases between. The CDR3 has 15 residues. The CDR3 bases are TGTGCCAGCAGTTTTCGGGGTTCCTATAATTCACCCCTCCACTTT. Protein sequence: CASSFRGSYNSPLHF.

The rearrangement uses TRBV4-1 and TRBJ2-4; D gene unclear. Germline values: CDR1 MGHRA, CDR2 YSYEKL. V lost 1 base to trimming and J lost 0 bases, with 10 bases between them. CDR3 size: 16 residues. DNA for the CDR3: TGCGCCAGCAGCCAAGTCTGGGGTCTAGCCAAAAACATTCAGTACTTC. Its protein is CASSQVWGLAKNIQYF.